This passage covers 15 T cell receptor beta chains from one sample sequenced in a study of T cells in pancreatic ductal adenocarcinoma. The selected patients with pancreatic ductal adenocarcinoma had surgery but no neoadjuvant therapy. Measured with immunoSEQ multiplex PCR; TCRdb has only the in-frame clones, and not every one. The sample includes about 97,000 clones, about 95% of them seen just once. Sequenced material: PBMCs. Receptors originate from a human donor with pancreatic ductal adenocarcinoma.

The CDR3 DNA reads TGTGCCAGCAGCTTAGAAGAGGCGCGCGGCTACACCTTC. It specifies CASSLEEARGYTF. The chain recombines TRBV7-8 with TRBJ1-2, with D uncertain. The CDR3 consists of 13 residues. Germline V lookup: CDR1 SGHVS, CDR2 FQNEAQ. The ends were cut back, 1 base at V and 8 bases at J, with 11 bases in the middle.

V is TRBV30 and J is TRBJ2-5, with 10 positions matching TRBD2. The germline CDR1 and CDR2 sequences are GTSNPN and SVGIG (reference sequence). The CDR3 spans 15 residues. The junction had 11 bases not matched to a gene; V was cut back by 3 bases and J by 7 bases. In DNA, the CDR3 is TGTGCCTGGAGGCAACTAGCGGGGCAGGGGGGGACCCAGTACTTC. It codes for CAWRQLAGQGGTQYF.

The gene calls are TRBV7-3 and TRBJ2-1; TRBD2 agrees at 11 bases. The CDR3 is 16 residues long. Looked up from germline, CDR1 is SGHTA and CDR2 is FQGTGA. V was clipped by 2 bases and J by 6 bases; unmatched bases: 6. CDR3 protein: CASSLEGTSGGNEQFF. The DNA of the CDR3 is TGTGCCAGCAGCTTAGAAGGGACTAGCGGAGGCAATGAGCAGTTCTTC.

The genes are TRBV6-5 and TRBJ2-7, with a weak D call TRBD1 (6 bases). Germline V gene lookup returns CDR1 MNHEY and CDR2 SVGAGI. V was clipped by 7 bases and J by 7 bases, with 17 bases between them. The CDR3 has 13 residues. The CDR3 spells CASKTVGAGEQYF. The CDR3 DNA sequence: TGTGCCAGCAAAACAGTGGGGGCTGGTGAGCAGTACTTC.

This chain uses TRBV28 with TRBJ2-7; D is possibly TRBD2 (6 bases). With 5 bases removed from V and 7 bases from J, the gap between germline ends came to 15 bases. Germline CDR1 MDHEN, CDR2 SYDVKM. The CDR3 length is 13 residues. The CDR3 region is CASSPGLRGEQYF. CDR3 DNA: TGTGCCAGCAGTCCGGGACTTCGAGGGGAGCAGTACTTC.

The V and J genes are TRBV6-1 and TRBJ1-5; 9 nucleotides agree with TRBD1. CDR1 MNHNS and CDR2 SASEGT come from the germline V gene. V was pared by 4 bases and J by 0 bases, with 7 bases of the junction left unmatched. The CDR3 runs to 17 residues. CDR3 loop: CASSVGTGSYSNQPQHF. In nucleotides, the CDR3 is TGTGCCAGCAGTGTTGGGACAGGGAGTTATAGCAATCAGCCCCAGCATTTT.

The chain uses TRBV28 and TRBJ2-7; 7 bases are a match to TRBD1. There are 12 residues in the CDR3. Germline V gene data show CDR1 as MDHEN and CDR2 as SYDVKM. Germline trimming cut 6 bases from V and 5 bases from J; bases unmatched to any gene: 4. DNA for the CDR3: TGTGCCAGCAGACAGGGGTTAGACGAGCAGTACTTC. Its translation is CASRQGLDEQYF.

The J gene is TRBJ2-7, the V gene TRBV28, with D possibly matching TRBD1 (6 bases). The CDR3 length is 15 residues. V gave up 2 bases and J gave up 5 bases, with 16 bases separating them. Germline CDR1 and CDR2: MDHEN and SYDVKM. This CDR3 is CASSLGTFRGDEQYF. The CDR3 nucleotides read TGTGCCAGCAGTTTAGGGACATTCAGGGGTGACGAGCAGTACTTC.

The chain joins TRBV6-5 to TRBJ2-7, with 7 nucleotides matching TRBD1. This CDR3 is built from 14 residues. Germline V gives CDR1 MNHEY, CDR2 SVGAGI. V shed 7 bases, J shed 7 bases, and the junction held 13 bases outside the gene matches. The CDR3 DNA is TGTGCCAGCATTTCACCCGGGACAGCTAGTGAGCAGTACTTC. Amino acid sequence: CASISPGTASEQYF.

The chain recombines TRBV6-6 with TRBJ2-7; TRBD1 aligns across 12 bases. Germline lookup yields CDR1 MNHNY and CDR2 SVGAGI (reference sequence). CDR3 length equals 14 residues. V lost 6 bases to trimming and J lost 4 bases; unmatched junction nucleotides: 4. The CDR3 region has the DNA TGTGCCAGCAGGCCGGGACAGGGGGCATACGAGCAGTACTTC. This sequence encodes CASRPGQGAYEQYF.

The rearrangement links TRBV5-4 to TRBJ2-1; TRBD1 aligns across 8 bases. Unmatched junction bases numbered 8, after V lost 5 bases and J lost 4 bases. The CDR3 is 15 residues long. CDR1 SGHNT and CDR2 YYREEE come from the germline V gene (reference sequence). The CDR3 sequence is CASRGGQAIYNEQFF. Written as DNA, the CDR3 is TGTGCCAGCAGGGGGGGACAGGCTATATACAATGAGCAGTTCTTC. Based on the CDR3 plus reference TRBV5-4 and TRBJ2-1, the full variable domain is ETGVTQSPTHLIKTRGQQVTLRCSSQSGHNTVSWYQQALGQGPQFIFQYYREEENGRGNFPPRFSGLQFPNYSSELNVNALELDDSALYLCASRGGQAIYNEQFFGPGTRLTVL.

The chain couples TRBV4-3 to TRBJ2-1, with TRBD2 as a possible D gene (5 bases). V lost 0 bases to trimming and J lost 4 bases, with 10 bases between them. This CDR3 has 15 amino acids. Germline V lookup: CDR1 LGHNA, CDR2 YSLEER. In DNA, the CDR3 is TGCGCCAGCAGCCAAGAAGCTAGCAGATACAATGAGCAGTTCTTC. The encoded protein is CASSQEASRYNEQFF.

This clone appeared a single time. The rearrangement uses TRBV9 and TRBJ1-3, with 10 bases that match TRBD1. Germline trimming cut 2 bases from V and 4 bases from J; bases unmatched to any gene: 3. The CDR3 consists of 15 residues. CDR1 and CDR2 from the germline V gene are SGDLS and YYNGEE. The CDR3: CASSVRDRGGNTIYF. CDR3 bases: TGTGCCAGCAGCGTCCGGGACAGGGGAGGAAACACCATATATTTT.

The genes are TRBV11-2 and TRBJ2-4, with 7 bases aligning to TRBD1. With V trimmed by 1 base and J by 5 bases, 2 bases remained unmatched. Germline V gene data show CDR1 as SGHAT and CDR2 as FQNNGV. The CDR3 is made up of 14 amino acids. CDR3 loop: CASSLVTGENIQYF. CDR3 nucleotide sequence: TGTGCCAGCAGCTTAGTAACAGGGGAAAACATTCAGTACTTC.

The gene calls are TRBV27 and TRBJ1-1, with 10 positions matching TRBD1. V gave up 3 bases and J gave up 5 bases; unmatched junction bases: 6. This CDR3 has 15 amino acids. Germline-derived CDR1 and CDR2 are MNHEY and SMNVEV (reference sequence). The CDR3 DNA follows: TGTGCCAGCAGTTTCCTCGGACAGGGGGGAACTGAAGCTTTCTTT. It encodes CASSFLGQGGTEAFF.